The TCR beta chain described here comes from a study of OX40 agonist ivuxolimab in advanced cancers. On this clone itself: Antigen: not known.

Notes on the study in general: At doses 0.1 to 3.0 mg/kg, CD4+ and CD8+ clones expanded.

After removal of 0 bases from V and 5 bases from J, the junction contained 6 bases not matched to a gene. CDR3 length: 15 amino acids. Germline-derived CDR1 and CDR2 are SGHTS and YDEGEE. Libraries were prepared by immunoSEQ multiplex PCR; TCRdb keeps only in-frame clonotypes and omits some of them. The table records approximately 57,000 clones, approximately 75% of them present only once. This sequence originates from an adult with an advanced solid tumor such as melanoma, head and neck, liver or kidney cancer. Sequenced here: CD4+ or CD8+ T cells sorted from blood, sampled in a trial of the OX40 agonist ivuxolimab. The chain has TRBV5-8 and TRBJ1-2; 8 nucleotides line up with TRBD1. The CDR3 region is CASSLGQGQGYGYTF. Here the CDR3 DNA reads TGTGCCAGCAGCTTGGGACAGGGGCAAGGGTATGGCTACACCTTC.